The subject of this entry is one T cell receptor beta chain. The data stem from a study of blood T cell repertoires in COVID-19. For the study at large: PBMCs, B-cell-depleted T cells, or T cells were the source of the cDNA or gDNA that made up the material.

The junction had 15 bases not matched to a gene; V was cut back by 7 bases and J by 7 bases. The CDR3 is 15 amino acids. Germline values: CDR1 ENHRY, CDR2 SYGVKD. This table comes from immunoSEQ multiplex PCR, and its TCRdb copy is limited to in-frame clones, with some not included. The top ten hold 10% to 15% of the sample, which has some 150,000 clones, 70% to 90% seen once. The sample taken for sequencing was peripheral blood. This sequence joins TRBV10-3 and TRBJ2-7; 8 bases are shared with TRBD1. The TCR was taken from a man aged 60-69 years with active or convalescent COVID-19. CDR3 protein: CAITQSPQGAGEQYF. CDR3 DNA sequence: TGTGCCATCACCCAGTCCCCCCAGGGGGCGGGGGAGCAGTACTTC.